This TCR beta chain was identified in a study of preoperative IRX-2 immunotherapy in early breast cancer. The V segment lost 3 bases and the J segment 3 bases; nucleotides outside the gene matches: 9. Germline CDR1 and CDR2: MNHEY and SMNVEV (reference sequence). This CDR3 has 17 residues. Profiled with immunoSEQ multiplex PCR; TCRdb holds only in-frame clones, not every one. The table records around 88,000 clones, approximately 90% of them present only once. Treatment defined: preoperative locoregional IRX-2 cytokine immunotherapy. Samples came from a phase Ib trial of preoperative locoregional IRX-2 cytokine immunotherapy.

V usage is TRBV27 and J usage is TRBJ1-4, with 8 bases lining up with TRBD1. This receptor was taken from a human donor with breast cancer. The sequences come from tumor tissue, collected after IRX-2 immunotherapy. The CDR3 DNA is TGTGCCAGCAGTTTTAGGACAGGGAGCAGAGCTAATGAAAAACTGTTTTTT. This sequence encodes CASSFRTGSRANEKLFF.